A single TCR beta chain is shown here with its context. Its antigen remains unidentified. Other DNA sequences in the sample encode the same CDR3. This sample is drawn from a study of CD8+ T cells in alopecia areata. The CDR3 has 12 amino acids. The germline CDR1 and CDR2 sequences are SEHNR and FQNEAQ (reference sequence). V dropped 0 bases and J dropped 3 bases, with 0 bases sitting between them. RNA extraction was followed by reverse transcription into cDNA, which acted as the sequencing template. Sequencing used immunoSEQ multiplex PCR; TCRdb keeps in-frame clones, though not all of them. The sample consists of roughly 100,000 clones, 55% of them appearing once. Whole-study findings and limits: In patients, TCRs were shared less clearly than in mice, and HLA may possibly be involved. Greater clonality was observed in lesional scalp samples, especially alopecia totalis/universalis, versus normal scalp. Alphabeta T cells residing in normal skin are also sequenced in scalp samples.

The chain has TRBV7-9 and TRBJ1-3; D unresolved. This receptor was taken from a human donor in good health. Material for sequencing was CD4+ T cells sorted from blood. DNA of the CDR3: TGTGCCAGCAGCTTAGCTGGAAACACCATATATTTT. It specifies CASSLAGNTIYF.